The 10 T cell receptor beta chains in this list originate from one sample, sequenced in a study of blood T cell repertoires in COVID-19. Sequencing was performed with immunoSEQ multiplex PCR; in TCRdb, only in-frame clones are kept and a portion is missing. The data show some 260,000 clones, under 85% seen once. The sample taken for sequencing was peripheral blood. The receptors were gathered from a woman between 40 and 50 years old with active or convalescent COVID-19.

The rearrangement uses TRBV28 and TRBJ2-5; 7 nucleotides line up with TRBD1. The V gene's germline CDR1 is MDHEN and CDR2 SYDVKM. The V gene end was trimmed by 5 bases and the J gene end by 2 bases; junction bases not matched to a gene: 5. The CDR3 length is 14 residues. The chain's CDR3 is CASSHRGWQETQYF. The DNA for the CDR3 is TGTGCCAGCAGTCACAGGGGTTGGCAAGAGACCCAGTACTTC.

This clone was detected only once. The V call is TRBV29-1, the J call TRBJ1-2; tentative D call: TRBD1 (5 bases). The CDR3 totals 11 residues. Per the germline V gene, CDR1 is SQVTM and CDR2 is ANQGSEA. V lost 3 bases and J 7 bases, leaving 9 bases between the germline ends. As DNA, the CDR3 is TGCAGCGTTGAGAAAGGGGCTGGCTACACCTTC. Its protein product is CSVEKGAGYTF.

The chain is built from TRBV28 and TRBJ1-4; maybe TRBD1 (6 bases). The V gene's germline CDR1 is MDHEN and CDR2 SYDVKM. The length of the CDR3 is 12 residues. V lost 8 bases and J 6 bases, leaving 10 bases between the germline ends. The DNA of the CDR3 is TGTGCCAGCTACACAGGGTATGAAAAACTGTTTTTT. Amino acid sequence: CASYTGYEKLFF.

This clone has more than one count but fewer than ten. The genes are TRBV5-1 and TRBJ1-3; 8 positions agree with TRBD1. V was clipped by 1 base and J by 1 base; unmatched bases: 4. This CDR3 has 16 residues. Germline CDR1 SGHRS, CDR2 YFSETQ. This CDR3 is CASSLRTGLSGNTIYF. The CDR3 coding sequence is TGCGCCAGCAGCTTGAGGACAGGGCTTTCTGGAAACACCATATATTTT.

This chain joins TRBV11-2 and TRBJ2-3; 12 nucleotides align to TRBD1. CDR3 size: 16 residues. Per germline, CDR1 SGHAT and CDR2 FQNNGV. Trimming cost V 5 bases and J 1 base; bases outside gene matches: 4. The CDR3 sequence: CASSPGTGGRTDTQYF. The CDR3 DNA sequence: TGTGCCAGCAGCCCCGGGACAGGGGGCCGCACAGATACGCAGTATTTT.

The sample holds one count of this clone. The V gene is TRBV5-8, the J gene TRBJ2-1; D is undetermined. The germline V and J ends were trimmed by 0 bases and 1 base, with 8 bases remaining between them. The CDR3 is made up of 15 amino acids. Germline loops: CDR1 SGHTS, CDR2 YDEGEE. This chain's CDR3 is CASSLDRNSYNEQFF. CDR3 DNA sequence: TGTGCCAGCAGCTTGGACAGAAATTCCTACAATGAGCAGTTCTTC. Looking up the rest from reference TRBV5-8 and TRBJ2-1 gives the full variable domain: EAGVTQSPTHLIKTRGQQATLRCSPISGHTSVYWYQQALGLGLQFLLWYDEGEERNRGNFPPRFSGRQFPNYSSELNVNALELEDSALYLCASSLDRNSYNEQFFGPGTRLTVL.

The rearrangement joins TRBV25-1 to TRBJ1-1; D is undetermined. With 2 bases removed from V and 1 base from J, the gap between germline ends came to 8 bases. Germline V CDR1 and CDR2: MGHDK, SYGVNS. The CDR3 extends over 14 amino acids. In DNA form, the CDR3 reads TGTGCCAGCAGTGAACTCCCAGGGAACACTGAAGCTTTCTTT. It codes for CASSELPGNTEAFF.

The chain recombines TRBV13 with TRBJ1-5, with 9 bases identical to TRBD1. CDR3 length equals 16 residues. Per the germline V gene, CDR1 is PRHDT and CDR2 is FYEKMQ (reference sequence). Losses at the gene ends were 5 bases for V and 0 bases for J; bases not matched to a gene: 5. The CDR3 sequence: CASSLTGGSSNQPQHF. DNA of the CDR3: TGTGCCAGCAGCCTGACAGGGGGAAGTAGCAATCAGCCCCAGCATTTT.

This chain connects TRBV27 to TRBJ1-6, with 7 bases identical to TRBD1. Unmatched junction bases numbered 5, after V lost 0 bases and J lost 9 bases. The CDR3 is 15 residues long. Germline CDR1 is MNHEY and CDR2 is SMNVEV (reference sequence). The CDR3 loop is CASSLSRQGVSPLHF. DNA of the CDR3: TGTGCCAGCAGTTTATCCCGACAGGGAGTTTCACCCCTCCACTTT.

This rearrangement joins TRBV7-3 to TRBJ2-1, with 12 positions matching TRBD2. This CDR3 is built from 16 residues. Germline CDR1 reads SGHTA; CDR2 reads FQGTGA. The J segment lost 3 bases and the V segment lost 3 bases, leaving 3 bases of the junction unmatched. The CDR3 DNA reads TGTGCCAGCAGCTTCCAGACTAGCGGGGGCTACAATGAGCAGTTCTTC. The encoded protein is CASSFQTSGGYNEQFF.